One and the same sample provided the 13 T cell receptor beta chains below, sequenced in a study of blood T cell repertoires in COVID-19. Clones were read by immunoSEQ multiplex PCR, and TCRdb kept only the in-frame ones, dropping some. The data hold 450,000 to 500,000 clones, with 80% to 90% observed a single time. Sequencing was performed on PBMCs or T cells enriched from blood (not recorded which). The receptor set was obtained from a woman aged 55-69 years who had recovered from COVID-19.

V usage is TRBV6-2 or TRBV6-3 and J usage is TRBJ1-1; 10 bases are shared with TRBD1. Germline trimming cut 0 bases from V and 4 bases from J; bases unmatched to any gene: 2. The germline gives CDR1 MNHEY, CDR2 SVGEGT. The CDR3 totals 15 residues. CDR3 DNA: TGTGCCAGCAGTTACTCCCGGGACAGGGGCACTGAAGCTTTCTTT. Translating it yields CASSYSRDRGTEAFF.

The chain joins TRBV10-1 to TRBJ2-1; TRBD2 aligns across 9 bases. The length of the CDR3 is 14 residues. V lost 5 bases to trimming and J lost 5 bases; unmatched junction nucleotides: 4. CDR1 and CDR2 (germline): WNHNN, SYGVQD (reference sequence). CDR3 region: CASSRSGGNNEQFF. CDR3 DNA sequence: TGCGCCAGCAGTAGGAGCGGGGGGAACAATGAGCAGTTCTTC.

This clone was detected only once. This sequence joins TRBV4-1 and TRBJ1-2; the D gene is possibly TRBD1 (5 bases). Trimming shortened V by 3 bases and J by 6 bases, and 17 bases separated the two germline ends. The CDR3 sequence is 15 residues long. Germline CDR1 and CDR2: MGHRA and YSYEKL. As DNA, the CDR3 is TGCGCCAGCAGCCACCCCGCGCAAGGGGTAGATGGCTACACCTTC. This codes for CASSHPAQGVDGYTF.

This chain uses TRBV9 with TRBJ2-3; 8 bases are shared with TRBD2. The germline gives CDR1 SGDLS, CDR2 YYNGEE. The CDR3 runs to 16 residues. V lost 0 bases, J lost 2 bases, and 5 bases stayed unmatched. Here the CDR3 reads CASSVGGGGPTDTQYF. The CDR3 DNA is TGTGCCAGCAGCGTAGGAGGCGGGGGGCCCACAGATACGCAGTATTTT.

V is TRBV10-3 and J is TRBJ1-1; no clear D. V lost 5 bases and J 1 base, leaving 5 bases between the germline ends. The CDR3 runs to 12 residues. Per germline, CDR1 ENHRY and CDR2 SYGVKD. CDR3 region: CAISPKNTEAFF. For the CDR3, the DNA is TGTGCCATCAGTCCCAAGAACACTGAAGCTTTCTTT.

The chain is built from TRBV5-1 and TRBJ2-3; no clear D. Germline V lookup: CDR1 SGHRS, CDR2 YFSETQ. Trimming stripped 1 base from V and 2 bases from J, with 14 bases between. The CDR3 runs to 16 residues. The CDR3: CASSLRAGPNTDTQYF. The DNA for the CDR3 is TGCGCCAGCAGCTTGAGAGCAGGCCCCAACACAGATACGCAGTATTTT.

The chain is built from TRBV3-1 (or the pseudogene TRBV3-2) and TRBJ1-5; no firm D call. Trimming cost V 1 base and J 3 bases, with 10 bases left between them. The CDR3 is made up of 15 amino acids. Germline V CDR1 and CDR2: LGHDT, YNNKEL (reference sequence). CDR3 protein: CASSQGAGPNQPQHF. The CDR3 DNA sequence: TGTGCCAGCAGCCAAGGGGCAGGCCCCAATCAGCCCCAGCATTTT.

J is TRBJ2-7 and V is TRBV6-5; TRBD1 agrees at 8 bases. The CDR3 covers 12 residues. V was clipped by 10 bases and J by 6 bases; unmatched bases: 8. CDR1 is MNHEY, CDR2 SVGAGI, per germline. The CDR3 DNA sequence: TGTGCCATTCTCGGACAGGGAGGCGAGCAGTACGTC. Protein sequence: CAILGQGGEQYV.

V and J are TRBV27 and TRBJ1-1, with TRBD1 matching 7 bases. The V and J ends lost 2 bases and 6 bases, in that order; junction bases with no gene match: 6. The CDR3 has 14 residues. CDR1 and CDR2 (germline): MNHEY, SMNVEV (reference sequence). The chain's CDR3 is CASSLVTQGAEAFF. Written as DNA, the CDR3 is TGTGCCAGCAGTTTAGTGACGCAGGGGGCTGAAGCTTTCTTT.

The V gene is TRBV19, the J gene TRBJ2-2; D gene uncertain. Germline V gene data show CDR1 as LNHDA and CDR2 as SQIVND (reference sequence). The CDR3 is 16 residues long. V shed 5 bases and J shed 3 bases, with 16 bases lying between them. This CDR3 reads CASSSPAIEDTGELFF. The CDR3 coding sequence is TGTGCCAGTAGTTCGCCAGCCATTGAGGACACCGGGGAGCTGTTTTTT. The full variable domain, in which reference TRBV19 and TRBJ2-2 provide the parts outside the CDR3, is DGGITQSPKYLFRKEGQNVTLSCEQNLNHDAMYWYRQDPGQGLRLIYYSQIVNDFQKGDIAEGYSVSREKKESFPLTVTSAQKNPTAFYLCASSSPAIEDTGELFFGEGSRLTVL.

V usage is TRBV6-5 and J usage is TRBJ1-5; 10 bases line up with TRBD1. Germline V gene lookup returns CDR1 MNHEY and CDR2 SVGAGI. This CDR3 is 15 amino acids long. V gave up 6 bases and J gave up 6 bases; unmatched junction bases: 8. The CDR3 spells CASRDRGNERQPQHF. CDR3 nucleotides: TGTGCCAGCAGGGACAGGGGGAATGAGCGTCAGCCCCAGCATTTT.

The rearrangement joins TRBV6-6 to TRBJ2-3; 10 nucleotides align to TRBD1. The CDR3 sequence is 17 residues long. From germline, CDR1 is MNHNY and CDR2 SVGAGI (reference sequence). Germline trimming cut 5 bases from V and 4 bases from J; bases unmatched to any gene: 12. The CDR3 DNA reads as TGTGCCAGCAGTCACCGGGACAGGGGAGGTCCTTCAGATACGCAGTATTTT. Translated: CASSHRDRGGPSDTQYF.

The chain uses TRBV11-3 and TRBJ2-2; 11 positions match TRBD1. The germline CDR1 and CDR2 sequences are SGHNT and YENEEA. The CDR3 covers 15 residues. The J segment lost 5 bases and the V segment lost 4 bases, leaving 3 bases of the junction unmatched. In nucleotides, the CDR3 is TGTGCCAGCAGCTCGGACAGGGGGCGAACCGGGGAGCTGTTTTTT. Protein product: CASSSDRGRTGELFF.